This T cell receptor beta chain was identified in a study of identical twins. Whole-study findings and limits: The study found excess low generation probability among twin-shared out-of-frame alpha sequences. Diverse VJ usage suggested most zero-insertion clonotypes were not invariant T cells. Conclusions leaned on cross-sectional statistical analysis and did not track the same donors over time.

TCRdb re-called the 5' RACE reads through MiXCR, storing one row per CDR3 protein. The sample contains 260,000 or so distinct CDR3 sequences, 7% to 8.5% of which appear only once. This clonotype has a count of ten or more. Its antigen is not identified. The CDR3 contains 16 residues. Trimming took 3 bases from V and 7 from J; bases not matched to a gene: 12. Germline lookup yields CDR1 LNHNV and CDR2 YYDKDF (reference sequence). The same sample was also studied in work on yellow fever vaccine responses in identical twins. That publication notes: As reported, the vaccine T cell response of twins seemed partly convergent and partly personalized.

The rearrangement links TRBV15 to TRBJ2-3; 8 bases align to TRBD2. The sample taken for sequencing was CD8+ T cells sorted from blood. The source of this sequence is a woman aged 18-29 years in good health. CDR3 in DNA: TGTGCCACCAGCAGTTCTCGGGGGGGCCAGAAGAATACGCAGTATTTT. Amino acids: CATSSSRGGQKNTQYF.